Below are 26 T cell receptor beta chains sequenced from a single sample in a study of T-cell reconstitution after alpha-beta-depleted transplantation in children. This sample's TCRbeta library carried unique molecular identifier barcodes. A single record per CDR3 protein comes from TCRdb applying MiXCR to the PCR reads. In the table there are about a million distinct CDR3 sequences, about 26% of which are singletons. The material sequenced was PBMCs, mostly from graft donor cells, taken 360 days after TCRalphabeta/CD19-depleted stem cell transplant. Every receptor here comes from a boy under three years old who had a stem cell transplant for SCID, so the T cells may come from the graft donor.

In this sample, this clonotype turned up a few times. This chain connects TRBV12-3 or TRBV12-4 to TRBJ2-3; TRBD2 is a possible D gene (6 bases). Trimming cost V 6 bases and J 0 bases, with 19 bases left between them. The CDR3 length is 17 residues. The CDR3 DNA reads TGTGCCAGCAGAAGTACCGGGAGTCCTACCAGCACAGATACGCAGTATTTT. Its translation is CASRSTGSPTSTDTQYF.

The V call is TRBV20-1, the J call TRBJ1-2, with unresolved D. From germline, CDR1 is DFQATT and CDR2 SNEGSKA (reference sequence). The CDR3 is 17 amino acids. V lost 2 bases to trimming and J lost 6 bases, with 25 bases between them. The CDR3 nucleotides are TGCAGTGCTAGATCCCACGTTCTCCGTCCGGGGATAGATGGCTACACCTTC. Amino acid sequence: CSARSHVLRPGIDGYTF.

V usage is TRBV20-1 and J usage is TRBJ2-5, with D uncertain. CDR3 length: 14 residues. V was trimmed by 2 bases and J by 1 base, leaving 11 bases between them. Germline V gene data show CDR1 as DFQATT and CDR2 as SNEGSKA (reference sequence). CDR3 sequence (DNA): TGCAGTGCTAGACTCCGACCGCGCCAAGAGACCCAGTACTTC. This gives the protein CSARLRPRQETQYF.

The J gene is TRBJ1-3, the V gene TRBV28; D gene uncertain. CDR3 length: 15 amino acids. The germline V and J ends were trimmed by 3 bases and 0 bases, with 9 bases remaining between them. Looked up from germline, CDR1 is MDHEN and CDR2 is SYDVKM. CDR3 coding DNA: TGTGCCAGCAGTTTCGGGAGGCTCTCTGGAAACACCATATATTTT. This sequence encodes CASSFGRLSGNTIYF.

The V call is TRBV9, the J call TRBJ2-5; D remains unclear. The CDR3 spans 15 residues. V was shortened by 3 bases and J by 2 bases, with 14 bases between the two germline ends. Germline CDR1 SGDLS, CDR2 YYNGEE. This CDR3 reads CASSAAGFTQETQYF. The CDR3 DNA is TGTGCCAGCAGCGCCGCCGGTTTCACACAAGAGACCCAGTACTTC.

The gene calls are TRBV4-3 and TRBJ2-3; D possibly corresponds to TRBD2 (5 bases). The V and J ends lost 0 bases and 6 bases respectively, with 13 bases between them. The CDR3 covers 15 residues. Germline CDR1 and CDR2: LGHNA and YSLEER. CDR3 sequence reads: CASSQEADPRDTQYF. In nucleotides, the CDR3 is TGCGCCAGCAGCCAAGAAGCGGACCCGCGGGATACGCAGTATTTT.

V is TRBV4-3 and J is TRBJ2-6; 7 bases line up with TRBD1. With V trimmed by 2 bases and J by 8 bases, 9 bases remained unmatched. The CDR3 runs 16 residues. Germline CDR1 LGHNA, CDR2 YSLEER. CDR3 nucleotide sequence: TGCGCCAGCAGCCAATCGGGGAACAGGGGATCCAACGTCCTGACTTTC. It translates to CASSQSGNRGSNVLTF.

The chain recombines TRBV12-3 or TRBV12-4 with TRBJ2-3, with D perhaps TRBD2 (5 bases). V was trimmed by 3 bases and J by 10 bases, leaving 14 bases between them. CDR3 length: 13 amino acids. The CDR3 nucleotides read TGTGCCAGCAGTTTGGCGGTACTAGAGGCGCAGTATTTT. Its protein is CASSLAVLEAQYF.

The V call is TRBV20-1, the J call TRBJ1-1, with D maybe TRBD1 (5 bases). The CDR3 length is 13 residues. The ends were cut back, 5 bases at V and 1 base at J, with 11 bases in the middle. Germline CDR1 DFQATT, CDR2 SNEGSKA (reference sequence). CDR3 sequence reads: CSAGRVGNTEAFF. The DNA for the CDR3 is TGCAGTGCTGGCAGGGTCGGGAACACTGAAGCTTTCTTT.

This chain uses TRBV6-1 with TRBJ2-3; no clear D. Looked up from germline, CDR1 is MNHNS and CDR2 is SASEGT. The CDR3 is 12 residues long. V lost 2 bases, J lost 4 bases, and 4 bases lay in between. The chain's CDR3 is CASSEIPDTQYF. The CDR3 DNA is TGTGCCAGCAGTGAAATACCAGATACGCAGTATTTT.

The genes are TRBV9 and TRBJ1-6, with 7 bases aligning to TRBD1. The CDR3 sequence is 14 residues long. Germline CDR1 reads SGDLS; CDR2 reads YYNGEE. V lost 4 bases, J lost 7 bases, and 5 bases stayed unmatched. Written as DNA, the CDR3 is TGTGCCAGCAGCCAGACAGGGTTCAATTCACCCCTCCACTTT. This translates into CASSQTGFNSPLHF. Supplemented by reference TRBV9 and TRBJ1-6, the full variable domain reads DSGVTQTPKHLITATGQRVTLRCSPRSGDLSVYWYQQSLDQGLQFLIQYYNGEERAKGNILERFSAQQFPDLHSELNLSSLELGDSALYFCASSQTGFNSPLHFGNGTRLTVT.

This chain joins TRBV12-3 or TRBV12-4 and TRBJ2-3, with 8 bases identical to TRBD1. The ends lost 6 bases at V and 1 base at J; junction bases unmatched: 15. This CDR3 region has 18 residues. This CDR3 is CASRPAGQALVGTDTQYF. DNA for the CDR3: TGTGCCAGCAGACCGGCGGGACAGGCGCTCGTGGGCACAGATACGCAGTATTTT.

CDR3 DNA sequence: TGCAGTGCTAGAGACCTGGACCCCTACAATGAGCAGTTCTTC. Amino acids: CSARDLDPYNEQFF. The gene calls are TRBV20-1 and TRBJ2-1; D gene uncertain. V shed 0 bases and J shed 2 bases, with 8 bases lying between them. CDR1 and CDR2 from the germline V gene are DFQATT and SNEGSKA (reference sequence). This CDR3 has 14 amino acids.

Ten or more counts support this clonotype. The CDR3 DNA reads as TGCGCCAGCAGCCAAGAGTGGAACAATGAGCAGTTCTTC. Its translation: CASSQEWNNEQFF. The chain joins TRBV4-3 to TRBJ2-1; D not resolved. Trimming removed 0 bases from V and 5 bases from J, with 5 bases in between. The CDR3 extends over 13 amino acids. Germline loops: CDR1 LGHNA, CDR2 YSLEER.

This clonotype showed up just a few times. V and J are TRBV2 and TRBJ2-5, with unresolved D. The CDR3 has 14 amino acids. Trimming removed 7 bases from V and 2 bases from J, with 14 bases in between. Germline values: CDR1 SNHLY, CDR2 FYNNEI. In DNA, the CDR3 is TGTGCCAGCACTCGGCTCCTAGGACAAGAGACCCAGTACTTC. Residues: CASTRLLGQETQYF.

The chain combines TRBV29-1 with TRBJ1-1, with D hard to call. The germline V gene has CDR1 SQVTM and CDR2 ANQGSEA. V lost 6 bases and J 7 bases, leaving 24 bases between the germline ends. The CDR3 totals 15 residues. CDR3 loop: CSVPPSLDLGHEAFF. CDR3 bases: TGCAGCGTACCTCCCTCGCTTGACTTAGGGCATGAAGCTTTCTTT.

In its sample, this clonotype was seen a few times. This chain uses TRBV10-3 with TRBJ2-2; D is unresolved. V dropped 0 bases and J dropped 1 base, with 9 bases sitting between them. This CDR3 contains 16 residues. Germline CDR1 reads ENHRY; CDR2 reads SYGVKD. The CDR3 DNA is TGTGCCATCAGTGAGTCCTCCCCGGAGAACACCGGGGAGCTGTTTTTT. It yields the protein CAISESSPENTGELFF.

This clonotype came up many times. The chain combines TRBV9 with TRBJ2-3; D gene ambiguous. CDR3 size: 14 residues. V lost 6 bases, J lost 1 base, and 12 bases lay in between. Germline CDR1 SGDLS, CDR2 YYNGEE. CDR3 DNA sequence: TGTGCCAGCACCCCTGACACGCGCACAGATACGCAGTATTTT. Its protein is CASTPDTRTDTQYF.

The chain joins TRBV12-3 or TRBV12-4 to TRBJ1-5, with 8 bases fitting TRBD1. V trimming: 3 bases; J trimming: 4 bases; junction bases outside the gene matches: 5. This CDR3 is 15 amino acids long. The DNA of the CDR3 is TGTGCCAGCAGTTTTAGGGGACAGGTTAATCAGCCCCAGCATTTT. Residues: CASSFRGQVNQPQHF.

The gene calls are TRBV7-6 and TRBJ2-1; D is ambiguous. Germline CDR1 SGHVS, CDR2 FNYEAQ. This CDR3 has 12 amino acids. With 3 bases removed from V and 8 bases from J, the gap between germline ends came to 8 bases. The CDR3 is CASSFWSDEQFF. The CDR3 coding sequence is TGTGCCAGCAGCTTTTGGTCTGATGAGCAGTTCTTC.

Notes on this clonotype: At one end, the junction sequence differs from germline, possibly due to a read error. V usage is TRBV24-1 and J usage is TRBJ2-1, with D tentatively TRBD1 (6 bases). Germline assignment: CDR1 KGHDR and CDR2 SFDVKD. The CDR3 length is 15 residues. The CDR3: CATSGLGDKLDRQFF. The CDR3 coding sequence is TGTGCCACCAGTGGTTTGGGGGACAAATTGGACCGGCAGTTCTTC.

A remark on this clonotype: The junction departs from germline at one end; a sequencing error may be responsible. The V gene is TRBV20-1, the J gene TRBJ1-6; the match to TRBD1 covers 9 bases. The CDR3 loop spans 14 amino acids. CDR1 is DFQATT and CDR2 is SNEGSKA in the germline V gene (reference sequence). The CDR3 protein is CSASGDRDNSLLHF. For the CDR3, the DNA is TGCAGTGCTAGCGGGGACAGGGACAATTCACTCCTCCACTTT.

Here the CDR3 reads CSVKNTGTGGNTGELFF. CDR3 nucleotides: TGCAGCGTTAAAAACACCGGGACAGGGGGAAACACCGGGGAGCTGTTTTTT. The chain combines TRBV29-1 with TRBJ2-2; 11 bases are shared with TRBD1. The CDR3 extends over 17 amino acids. Germline V gene sequence: CDR1 SQVTM, CDR2 ANQGSEA. The V and J ends lost 5 bases and 2 bases, in that order; junction bases with no gene match: 10.

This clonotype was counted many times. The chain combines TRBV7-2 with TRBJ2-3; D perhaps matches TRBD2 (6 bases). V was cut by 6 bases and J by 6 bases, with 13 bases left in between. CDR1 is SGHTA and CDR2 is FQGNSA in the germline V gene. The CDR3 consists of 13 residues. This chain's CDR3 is CASSFISGDTQYF. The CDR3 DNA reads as TGTGCCAGCAGTTTTATAAGCGGGGATACGCAGTATTTT.

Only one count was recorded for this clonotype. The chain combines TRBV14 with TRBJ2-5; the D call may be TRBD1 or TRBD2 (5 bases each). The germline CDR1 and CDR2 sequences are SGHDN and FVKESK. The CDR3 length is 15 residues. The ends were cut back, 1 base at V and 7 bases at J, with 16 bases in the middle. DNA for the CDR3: TGTGCCAGCAGCCAAGCGGGGACCCGTCGCGGGACCCAGTACTTC. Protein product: CASSQAGTRRGTQYF.

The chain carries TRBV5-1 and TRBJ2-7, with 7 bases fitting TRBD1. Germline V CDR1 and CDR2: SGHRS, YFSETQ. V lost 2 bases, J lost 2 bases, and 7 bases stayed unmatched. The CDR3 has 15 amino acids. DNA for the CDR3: TGCGCCAGCAGCTTCGACGGACAGGACGCCTACGAGCAGTACTTC. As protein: CASSFDGQDAYEQYF. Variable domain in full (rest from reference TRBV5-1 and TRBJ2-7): KAGVTQTPRYLIKTRGQQVTLSCSPISGHRSVSWYQQTPGQGLQFLFEYFSETQRNKGNFPGRFSGRQFSNSRSEMNVSTLELGDSALYLCASSFDGQDAYEQYFGPGTRLTVT.